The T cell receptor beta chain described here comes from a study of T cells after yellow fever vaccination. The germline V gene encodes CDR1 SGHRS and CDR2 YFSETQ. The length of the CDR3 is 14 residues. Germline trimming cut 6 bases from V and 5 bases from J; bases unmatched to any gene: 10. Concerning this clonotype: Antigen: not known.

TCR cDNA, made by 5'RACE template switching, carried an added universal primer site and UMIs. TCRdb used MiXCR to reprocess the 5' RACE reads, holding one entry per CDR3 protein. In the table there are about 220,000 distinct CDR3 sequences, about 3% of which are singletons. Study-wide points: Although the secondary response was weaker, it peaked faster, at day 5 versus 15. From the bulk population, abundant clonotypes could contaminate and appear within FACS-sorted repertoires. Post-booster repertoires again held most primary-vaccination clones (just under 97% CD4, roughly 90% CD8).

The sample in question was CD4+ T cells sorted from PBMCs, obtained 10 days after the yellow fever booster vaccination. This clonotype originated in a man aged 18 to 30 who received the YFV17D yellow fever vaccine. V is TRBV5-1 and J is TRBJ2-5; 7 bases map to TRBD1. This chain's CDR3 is CASMLRGPGETQYF. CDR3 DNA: TGCGCCAGCATGTTAAGGGGGCCCGGGGAGACCCAGTACTTC. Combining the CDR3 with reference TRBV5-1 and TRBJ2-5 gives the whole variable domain KAGVTQTPRYLIKTRGQQVTLSCSPISGHRSVSWYQQTPGQGLQFLFEYFSETQRNKGNFPGRFSGRQFSNSRSEMNVSTLELGDSALYLCASMLRGPGETQYFGPGTRLLVL.